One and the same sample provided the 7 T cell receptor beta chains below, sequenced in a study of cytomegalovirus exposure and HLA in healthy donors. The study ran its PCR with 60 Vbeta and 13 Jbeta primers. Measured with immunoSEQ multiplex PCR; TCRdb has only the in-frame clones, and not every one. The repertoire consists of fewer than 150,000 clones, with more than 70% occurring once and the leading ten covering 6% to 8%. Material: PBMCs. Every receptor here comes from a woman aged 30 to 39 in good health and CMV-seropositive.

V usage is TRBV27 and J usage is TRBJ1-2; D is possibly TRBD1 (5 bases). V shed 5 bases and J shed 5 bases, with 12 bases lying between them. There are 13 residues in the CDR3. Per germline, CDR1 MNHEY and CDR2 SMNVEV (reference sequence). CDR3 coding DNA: TGTGCCAGCAGTGGGGGGGGGTCTTATGGCTACACCTTC. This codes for CASSGGGSYGYTF.

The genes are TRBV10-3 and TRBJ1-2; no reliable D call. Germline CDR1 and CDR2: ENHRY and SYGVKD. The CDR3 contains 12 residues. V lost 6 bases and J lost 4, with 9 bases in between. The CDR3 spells CAISPNIYGYTF. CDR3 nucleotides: TGTGCCATCAGCCCCAACATCTATGGCTACACCTTC.

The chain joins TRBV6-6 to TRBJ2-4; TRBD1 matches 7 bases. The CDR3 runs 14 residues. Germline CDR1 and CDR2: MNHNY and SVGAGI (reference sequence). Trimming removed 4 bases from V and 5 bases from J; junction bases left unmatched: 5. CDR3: CASSFTGAENIQYF. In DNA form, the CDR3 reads TGTGCCAGCAGTTTCACAGGGGCGGAAAACATTCAGTACTTC.

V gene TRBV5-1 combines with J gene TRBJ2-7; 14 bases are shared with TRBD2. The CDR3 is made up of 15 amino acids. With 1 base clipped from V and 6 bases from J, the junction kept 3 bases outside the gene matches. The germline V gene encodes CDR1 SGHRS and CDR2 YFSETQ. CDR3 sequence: CASSLRLAGGREQYF. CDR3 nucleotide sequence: TGCGCCAGCAGCTTGAGACTAGCGGGGGGGCGCGAGCAGTACTTC.

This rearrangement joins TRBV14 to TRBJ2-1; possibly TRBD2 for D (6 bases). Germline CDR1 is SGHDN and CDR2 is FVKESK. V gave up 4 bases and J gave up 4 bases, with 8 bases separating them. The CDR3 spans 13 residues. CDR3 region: CASSRGTYNEQFF. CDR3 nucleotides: TGTGCCAGCAGCCGAGGGACTTACAATGAGCAGTTCTTC.

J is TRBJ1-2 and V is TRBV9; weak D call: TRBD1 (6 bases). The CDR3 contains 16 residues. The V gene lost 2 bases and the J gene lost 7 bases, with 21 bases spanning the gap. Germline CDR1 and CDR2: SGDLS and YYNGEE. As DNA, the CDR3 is TGTGCCAGCAGCGTGGACAGTCGGCCGGCTGGGTGTGGCTACACCTTC. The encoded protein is CASSVDSRPAGCGYTF.

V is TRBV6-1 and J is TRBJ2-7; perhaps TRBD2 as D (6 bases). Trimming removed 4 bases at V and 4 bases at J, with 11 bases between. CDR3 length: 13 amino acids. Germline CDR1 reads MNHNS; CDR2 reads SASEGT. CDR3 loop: CASSVGRMYEQYF. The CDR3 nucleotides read TGTGCCAGCAGTGTCGGGAGAATGTACGAGCAGTACTTC.